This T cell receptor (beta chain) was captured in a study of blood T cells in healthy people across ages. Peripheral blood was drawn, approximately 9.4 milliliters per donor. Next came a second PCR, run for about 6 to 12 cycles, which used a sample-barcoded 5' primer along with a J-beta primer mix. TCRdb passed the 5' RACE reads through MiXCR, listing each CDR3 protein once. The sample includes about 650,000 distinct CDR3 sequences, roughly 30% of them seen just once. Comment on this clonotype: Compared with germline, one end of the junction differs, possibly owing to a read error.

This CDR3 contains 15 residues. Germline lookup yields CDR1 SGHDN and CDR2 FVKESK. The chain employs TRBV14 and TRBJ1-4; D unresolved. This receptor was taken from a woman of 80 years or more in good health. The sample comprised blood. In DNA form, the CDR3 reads TGTGCCAGCAGCCGACCTATGGGGAAATGGGAAAAACGGTTTTTT. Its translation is CASSRPMGKWEKRFF.